The 29 T cell receptor beta chains listed next were all sequenced from one sample in a study of shared clonotypes between healthy human individuals. The data were produced by immunoSEQ multiplex PCR, yet TCRdb's version contains in-frame clones alone and is incomplete. The sample has millions of clones, approximately 94% seen once. The material sequenced was naive CD4+ T cells sorted from blood. The subset: CD45RA+ positively selected. Receptors were obtained from a man aged 18 to 30 in good health.

The CDR3 sequence is CASSRGLAGGKAKNIQYF. The CDR3 DNA follows: TGCGCCAGCAGCCGGGGACTAGCGGGGGGGAAAGCCAAAAACATTCAGTACTTC. The chain joins TRBV4-1 to TRBJ2-4, with TRBD2 matching 16 bases. The CDR3 runs to 18 residues. V lost 4 bases and J lost 0; bases outside the gene matches: 3. Germline CDR1 and CDR2: MGHRA and YSYEKL.

To note about this clone: This sample also contains other DNA sequences that code for the same CDR3. This sequence joins TRBV7-2 and TRBJ2-2; D remains ambiguous. The CDR3 is 14 amino acids. CDR1 is SGHTA and CDR2 is FQGNSA in the germline V gene. Trimming removed 1 base at V and 1 base at J, with 4 bases between. The CDR3 nucleotides read TGTGCCAGCAGCTTAGTTCGGAACACCGGGGAGCTGTTTTTT. It specifies CASSLVRNTGELFF.

The chain joins TRBV19 to TRBJ1-1, with 9 bases that match TRBD1. Losses at the gene ends were 2 bases for V and 6 bases for J; bases not matched to a gene: 13. The length of the CDR3 is 17 residues. Per germline, CDR1 LNHDA and CDR2 SQIVND (reference sequence). CDR3 coding DNA: TGTGCCAGTAGTATAAAGGGACAGGGTATGGCGGACTCTGAAGCTTTCTTT. It specifies CASSIKGQGMADSEAFF.

The rearrangement links TRBV7-2 to TRBJ2-7, with no clear D. Germline V gene data show CDR1 as SGHTA and CDR2 as FQGNSA. Deletions cut 2 bases from V and 3 bases from J, with 11 bases between. The CDR3 extends over 14 amino acids. CDR3 region: CASSLLPVHYEQYF. The CDR3 bases are TGTGCCAGCAGCTTATTGCCAGTACACTACGAGCAGTACTTC.

The J gene is TRBJ2-7, the V gene TRBV11-3; D gene ambiguous. This CDR3 has 12 amino acids. V was trimmed by 2 bases and J by 3 bases, leaving 5 bases between them. The germline V gene has CDR1 SGHNT and CDR2 YENEEA. The CDR3 here is CASSLSLYEQYF. In DNA form, the CDR3 reads TGTGCCAGCAGCTTAAGTCTCTACGAGCAGTACTTC.

The V gene is TRBV18, the J gene TRBJ2-1, with no clear D. Germline V gene sequence: CDR1 KGHSH, CDR2 LQKENI. Deletions cut 5 bases from V and 2 bases from J, with 7 bases between. The CDR3 consists of 13 residues. The CDR3 nucleotides read TGTGCCAGCTCAGGAATCGCCTACAATGAGCAGTTCTTC. Its protein is CASSGIAYNEQFF.

The chain's CDR3 is CASSFGPSGSQNEQFF. DNA for the CDR3: TGCGCCAGCAGCTTTGGTCCTAGCGGGAGTCAGAATGAGCAGTTCTTC. This chain uses TRBV5-1 with TRBJ2-1, with 10 bases that match TRBD2. The CDR3 has 16 amino acids. CDR1 is SGHRS, CDR2 YFSETQ, per germline. The ends lost 2 bases at V and 7 bases at J; junction bases unmatched: 9. The full variable domain, rest sourced from reference TRBV5-1 and TRBJ2-1, is KAGVTQTPRYLIKTRGQQVTLSCSPISGHRSVSWYQQTPGQGLQFLFEYFSETQRNKGNFPGRFSGRQFSNSRSEMNVSTLELGDSALYLCASSFGPSGSQNEQFFGPGTRLTVL.

This chain connects TRBV28 to TRBJ2-5; D is ambiguous. The germline gives CDR1 MDHEN, CDR2 SYDVKM. The CDR3 loop spans 13 amino acids. V gave up 3 bases and J gave up 2 bases, with 7 bases separating them. CDR3 coding DNA: TGTGCCAGCAGTTTTTACAAACAAGAGACCCAGTACTTC. Its translation is CASSFYKQETQYF.

This rearrangement joins TRBV5-1 to TRBJ1-1, with D possibly matching TRBD1 (6 bases). The CDR3 totals 15 residues. Germline V gene lookup returns CDR1 SGHRS and CDR2 YFSETQ. Trimming shortened V by 3 bases and J by 1 base, and 13 bases separated the two germline ends. CDR3 loop: CASSSRTAANTEAFF. CDR3 bases: TGCGCCAGCAGCTCAAGGACAGCCGCGAACACTGAAGCTTTCTTT.

The gene calls are TRBV5-1 and TRBJ2-5; 9 bases agree with TRBD2. The CDR3 loop spans 18 amino acids. Losses at the gene ends were 5 bases for V and 1 base for J; bases not matched to a gene: 15. CDR1 and CDR2 (germline): SGHRS, YFSETQ. CDR3 region: CASRPKIVAGELQETQYF. For the CDR3, the DNA is TGCGCCAGCAGGCCTAAAATCGTAGCGGGAGAACTCCAAGAGACCCAGTACTTC.

A word on this clone: This same CDR3 is encoded by further DNA sequences in the sample. This chain links TRBV6-5 with TRBJ1-1; TRBD1 matches 9 bases. Trimming cost V 6 bases and J 4 bases; bases outside gene matches: 3. This CDR3 has 13 residues. Germline assignment: CDR1 MNHEY and CDR2 SVGAGI. CDR3 nucleotide sequence: TGTGCCAGCAGGGGACAGGGAGGCACTGAAGCTTTCTTT. It is translated as CASRGQGGTEAFF.

Here the CDR3 reads CASSSEGGIGDEQFF. The CDR3 nucleotides are TGTGCCAGCAGTTCAGAGGGGGGGATCGGAGATGAGCAGTTCTTC. The chain uses TRBV7-9 and TRBJ2-1, with D possibly matching TRBD2 (7 bases). V was pared by 6 bases and J by 8 bases, with 20 bases between. Germline V gene sequence: CDR1 SEHNR, CDR2 FQNEAQ (reference sequence). This CDR3 is built from 15 residues.

Concerning this clone: Other DNA sequences in this sample translate to the same CDR3. The chain is built from TRBV7-2 and TRBJ2-1; D might be TRBD1 or TRBD2, each matching 5 bases. Deletions cut 8 bases from V and 0 bases from J, with 14 bases between. This CDR3 is 15 amino acids long. Germline V CDR1 and CDR2: SGHTA, FQGNSA. CDR3 sequence: CASSRETSSYNEQFF. The CDR3, as DNA: TGTGCCAGCTCCAGGGAGACCAGCTCCTACAATGAGCAGTTCTTC.

The V and J genes are TRBV4-1 and TRBJ1-6; 8 bases are shared with TRBD1. The CDR3 contains 14 residues. The J segment lost 8 bases and the V segment lost 3 bases, leaving 3 bases of the junction unmatched. Germline V CDR1 and CDR2: MGHRA, YSYEKL. The CDR3 reads CASSQTTGDSPLHF. The CDR3 coding sequence is TGCGCCAGCAGCCAGACGACAGGGGATTCACCCCTCCACTTT.

The V gene is TRBV18, the J gene TRBJ2-7; 11 nucleotides line up with TRBD2. CDR3 length equals 15 residues. The germline CDR1 and CDR2 sequences are KGHSH and LQKENI. Trimming removed 6 bases from V and 2 bases from J; junction bases left unmatched: 6. The CDR3 is CASSENSGGAYEQYF. CDR3 DNA: TGTGCCAGCTCGGAAAATAGCGGGGGGGCCTACGAGCAGTACTTC.

The chain combines TRBV14 with TRBJ1-4, with unresolved D. The CDR3 consists of 20 residues. The ends were cut back, 0 bases at V and 0 bases at J, with 20 bases in the middle. CDR1 SGHDN and CDR2 FVKESK come from the germline V gene. In DNA, the CDR3 is TGTGCCAGCAGCCAAGACCCCCTGGCAGCCACTTTTGCAACTAATGAAAAACTGTTTTTT. The encoded protein is CASSQDPLAATFATNEKLFF.

The chain carries TRBV4-2 and TRBJ2-5; the match to TRBD2 covers 10 bases. Germline CDR1 and CDR2: LGHNA and YNFKEQ. Trimming removed 3 bases from V and 5 bases from J; junction bases left unmatched: 12. The CDR3 contains 17 residues. The CDR3 is CASSQDLSGGAVETQYF. CDR3 in DNA: TGTGCCAGCAGCCAGGACTTGAGCGGGGGGGCCGTGGAGACCCAGTACTTC.

This chain links TRBV6-1 with TRBJ1-5; D is undetermined. The V and J ends lost 0 bases and 0 bases respectively, with 12 bases between them. The CDR3 has 17 amino acids. Germline CDR1 MNHNS, CDR2 SASEGT. CDR3 in amino acids: CASSEARHGYSNQPQHF. The CDR3 DNA reads as TGTGCCAGCAGTGAAGCGCGTCACGGATATAGCAATCAGCCCCAGCATTTT.

The genes are TRBV4-2 and TRBJ2-7; TRBD2 matches at 13 bases. This CDR3 region has 18 residues. The V segment lost 0 bases and the J segment 9 bases; nucleotides outside the gene matches: 14. CDR1 is LGHNA, CDR2 YNFKEQ, per germline. The CDR3: CASSQDLIPGLAGLGQYF. For the CDR3, the DNA is TGTGCCAGCAGCCAAGACTTGATTCCGGGACTAGCGGGACTGGGGCAGTACTTC.

This sequence joins TRBV9 and TRBJ2-3, with no clear D. The CDR3 runs 13 residues. Trimming removed 4 bases from V and 3 bases from J, with 9 bases in between. Germline V gene lookup returns CDR1 SGDLS and CDR2 YYNGEE. This chain's CDR3 is CASSPLVTDTQYF. As DNA, the CDR3 is TGTGCCAGCAGCCCCCTCGTAACAGATACGCAGTATTTT.

A word on this clone: The sample carries other DNA sequences with the same CDR3. The V call is TRBV28, the J call TRBJ1-1; D gene unclear. Germline V CDR1 and CDR2: MDHEN, SYDVKM. The CDR3 spans 12 residues. Trimming cost V 6 bases and J 3 bases, with 8 bases left between them. This chain's CDR3 is CASRGGYTEAFF. The CDR3 region has the DNA TGTGCCAGCAGGGGAGGGTACACTGAAGCTTTCTTT.

The V gene is TRBV12-5, the J gene TRBJ1-5; 7 positions agree with TRBD1. Germline V gene sequence: CDR1 LGHNT, CDR2 FRNRAP. This CDR3 has 16 residues. Germline trimming cut 6 bases from V and 4 bases from J; bases unmatched to any gene: 12. CDR3 sequence reads: CASGLSSGQFNQPQHF. CDR3 sequence (DNA): TGTGCTAGTGGGTTATCTTCGGGACAGTTTAATCAGCCCCAGCATTTT.

The chain carries TRBV29-1 and TRBJ2-7, with a possible D match to TRBD1 (5 bases). The CDR3 has 11 amino acids. Trimming cost V 7 bases and J 4 bases, with 11 bases left between them. Germline assignment: CDR1 SQVTM and CDR2 ANQGSEA. CDR3 sequence reads: CSAATAYEQYF. Written as DNA, the CDR3 is TGCAGCGCCGCGACAGCGTACGAGCAGTACTTC.

The chain joins TRBV6-5 to TRBJ1-6; TRBD1 agrees at 7 bases. CDR3 size: 15 residues. Germline V lookup: CDR1 MNHEY, CDR2 SVGAGI. The trim removed 5 bases at V and 7 bases at J, leaving 8 bases unmatched. The CDR3 coding sequence is TGTGCCAGCAGTCAGGGACAGTCATACAATTCACCCCTCCACTTT. Translated, it gives CASSQGQSYNSPLHF.

The rearrangement uses TRBV2 and TRBJ2-7, with unresolved D. The V gene's germline CDR1 is SNHLY and CDR2 FYNNEI. Between the trimmed V and J ends, which lost 10 bases and 0 bases, there was a span of 10 bases. The CDR3 is 12 residues long. The CDR3: CATAQISYEQYF. CDR3 nucleotide sequence: TGTGCCACCGCCCAGATCTCCTACGAGCAGTACTTC. The full variable domain, in which reference TRBV2 and TRBJ2-7 provide the parts outside the CDR3, is EPEVTQTPSHQVTQMGQEVILRCVPISNHLYFYWYRQILGQKVEFLVSFYNNEISEKSEIFDDQFSVERPDGSNFTLKIRSTKLEDSAMYFCATAQISYEQYFGPGTRLTVT.

The chain joins TRBV5-1 to TRBJ2-2, with 12 positions matching TRBD2. The CDR3 spans 16 residues. CDR1 is SGHRS, CDR2 YFSETQ, per germline. The junction had 2 bases not matched to a gene; V was cut back by 4 bases and J by 1 base. The CDR3 is CASSKTSGGNTGELFF. DNA for the CDR3: TGCGCCAGCAGCAAGACTAGCGGGGGGAACACCGGGGAGCTGTTTTTT. The full variable domain, its missing parts supplied by reference TRBV5-1 and TRBJ2-2, is KAGVTQTPRYLIKTRGQQVTLSCSPISGHRSVSWYQQTPGQGLQFLFEYFSETQRNKGNFPGRFSGRQFSNSRSEMNVSTLELGDSALYLCASSKTSGGNTGELFFGEGSRLTVL.

The chain joins TRBV6-6 to TRBJ1-2; 8 bases are a match to TRBD1. The V gene end was trimmed by 6 bases and the J gene end by 5 bases; junction bases not matched to a gene: 8. CDR3 length equals 14 residues. Germline CDR1 and CDR2: MNHNY and SVGAGI (reference sequence). The CDR3 sequence is CASRNQGAGYGYTF. CDR3 nucleotides: TGTGCCAGCAGGAATCAGGGGGCAGGATATGGCTACACCTTC.

The chain is built from TRBV28 and TRBJ2-4, with D perhaps assigned TRBD1 or TRBD2 (6 bases each). The V end lost 5 bases, the J end lost 1 base, and 18 bases lay between the germline ends. CDR1 and CDR2 (germline): MDHEN, SYDVKM. The CDR3 has 17 residues. The CDR3 sequence: CASSVTLGGGAKNIQYF. As DNA, the CDR3 is TGTGCCAGCAGTGTAACGCTAGGAGGGGGGGCCAAAAACATTCAGTACTTC.

As for this clone: Additional DNA sequences in this sample encode the identical CDR3. The genes are TRBV5-1 and TRBJ2-7; TRBD1 matches at 8 bases. Trimming at V came to 0 bases and at J to 4 bases, leaving 6 bases not matched to a gene. This CDR3 has 15 residues. CDR1 and CDR2 from the germline V gene are SGHRS and YFSETQ. This chain's CDR3 is CASSLGPGQEYEQYF. Here the CDR3 DNA reads TGCGCCAGCAGCTTGGGACCGGGACAGGAGTACGAGCAGTACTTC.